This entry describes one T cell receptor (beta chain). Across 20 to 25 US areas, participants ranged in age from 18 to 89 years. In the original workflow: How many nucleated cells were present was estimated from reference gene primer amplification. Assay used: immunoSEQ multiplex PCR; TCRdb lists only in-frame clones, some missing. The D gene and trimming were derived from the DNA, and the V and J assignments and clone size from that table. The sample carries approximately 180,000 clones, roughly 87% recorded once. The CDR3 spans 14 residues. From germline, CDR1 is MNHEY and CDR2 SMNVEV (reference sequence). V lost 8 bases and J 4 bases, leaving 18 bases between the germline ends. The source of the sample is a study of blood T cell repertoires in COVID-19. On the study more broadly: Sites across the United States, Italy and Spain contributed samples from acute and convalescent COVID-19.

V is TRBV27 and J is TRBJ2-7; TRBD2 might be the D (7 bases). This receptor was identified in a human donor with acute COVID-19. The donor label of this sample is uncertain. Sequencing was performed on PBMCs or T cells enriched from blood (not recorded which). CDR3 nucleotides: TGTGCCAGCGGCCTAGGGAGGGGGGGGTACGAGCAGTACTTC. Its protein product is CASGLGRGGYEQYF.